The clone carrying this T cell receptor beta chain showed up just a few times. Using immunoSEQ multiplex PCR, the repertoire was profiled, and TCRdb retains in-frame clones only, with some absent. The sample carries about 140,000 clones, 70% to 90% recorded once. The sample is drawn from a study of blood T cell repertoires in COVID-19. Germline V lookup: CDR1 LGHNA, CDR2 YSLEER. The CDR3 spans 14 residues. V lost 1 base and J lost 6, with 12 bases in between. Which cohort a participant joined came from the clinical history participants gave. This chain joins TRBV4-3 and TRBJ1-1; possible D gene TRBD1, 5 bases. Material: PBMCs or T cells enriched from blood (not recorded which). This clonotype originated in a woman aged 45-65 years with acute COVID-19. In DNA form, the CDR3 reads TGCGCCAGCAGCCAAGGCGGGGACTGGTCTGAAGCTTTCTTT. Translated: CASSQGGDWSEAFF.